This TCR beta chain was obtained from a study of vaccination and CD4 T cells after COVID-19. Study as a whole: Convalescents were six males and four females, two of them Hispanic.

With respect to this clonotype: Its target is not known.

The sample's treatment: approximately 9-day PBMC culture with coronavirus spike peptide pools or control peptides (ViraFEST assay). Peptide pool stimulation in ViraFEST expanded antigen-specific T cells, whose TCRs were then sequenced. Once cultured roughly 10 days, CD4+ T cells underwent isolation by negative selection. Once obtained from cultured CD4+ T cells, the DNA was sequenced using the Oncomine TCR Beta short-read assay. Genomic DNA was isolated from CD4+ T cells that had been cultured. In TCRdb, the PCR reads were re-called with MiXCR into one record per CDR3 protein. There are some 14,000 distinct CDR3 sequences in the sample; over 40% occur only once, and over 8% lies in the top ten. This CDR3 is built from 14 residues. Trimming removed 4 bases at V and 3 bases at J, with 12 bases between. Germline CDR1 reads MNHNS; CDR2 reads SASEGT.

The sequence derives from a human donor who had recovered from COVID-19. Material: CD4+ T cells from blood, cultured in vitro. The rearrangement uses TRBV6-1 and TRBJ1-1; D may be TRBD1 (6 bases). The CDR3 coding sequence is TGTGCCAGCAGTGTCAGGGGATCGGACACTGAAGCTTTCTTT. Protein sequence: CASSVRGSDTEAFF.